This entry lists 32 T cell receptor beta chains sequenced from one sample in a study of radiotherapy plus CTLA-4 blockade in lung cancer (dated by TCRdb to 2017 to 2018). Receptor libraries were prepared by the immunoSEQ multiplex PCR assay. In its TCRdb copy, this immuneACCESS table keeps in-frame sequences only and misses some clones. Where compared with another copy, unresolved V genes explain less than half of these, and the others have no known cause. This sample gives some 80,000 clones in total; 78% of them show up just once. Under 25% of the sample belongs to the ten largest clones. This specimen consisted of peripheral blood, obtained from a patient treated with radiotherapy plus ipilimumab. Source of these receptors: a human donor with non-small cell lung cancer whose response to radiotherapy plus ipilimumab could not be evaluated. Some clones in this sample may be carry-over from other donors' samples.

The V call is TRBV6-5, the J call TRBJ2-3, with TRBD2 matching 10 bases. The CDR3 consists of 14 residues. The germline gives CDR1 MNHEY, CDR2 SVGAGI. V shed 7 bases and J 4 bases; nucleotides not matched to a gene: 5. CDR3 DNA sequence: TGTGCCAGCACCCAGCGGGGGGGCTCAGATACGCAGTATTTT. This gives the protein CASTQRGGSDTQYF.

This chain connects TRBV11-1 to TRBJ2-1, with TRBD1 matching 9 bases. Germline V gene lookup returns CDR1 SGHAT and CDR2 FQDESV (reference sequence). The ends lost 5 bases at V and 4 bases at J; junction bases unmatched: 6. The CDR3 is 15 residues long. Here the CDR3 reads CASSPGQGKYNEQFF. DNA of the CDR3: TGTGCCAGCAGCCCCGGACAGGGGAAGTACAATGAGCAGTTCTTC.

This clone was seen a handful of times. This chain connects TRBV18 to TRBJ2-1; 10 bases map to TRBD1. CDR3 size: 18 residues. CDR1 and CDR2 (germline): KGHSH, LQKENI. V was clipped by 2 bases and J by 7 bases; unmatched bases: 14. The CDR3 is CASSPFVTGGRFGNEQFF. CDR3 DNA: TGTGCCAGCTCACCATTTGTGACAGGGGGCAGATTTGGGAATGAGCAGTTCTTC.

The V and J genes are TRBV5-5 and TRBJ2-7; 7 nucleotides match TRBD2. V lost 0 bases to trimming and J lost 3 bases; unmatched junction nucleotides: 12. The germline CDR1 and CDR2 sequences are SGHKS and YYEKEE (reference sequence). The CDR3 is 17 residues long. DNA for the CDR3: TGTGCCAGCAGCTTGGCTTGGGGAGGGCAGGGACTCTACGAGCAGTACTTC. Translated: CASSLAWGGQGLYEQYF.

V and J are TRBV19 and TRBJ2-5; D is perhaps TRBD2 (6 bases). The V end was cut by 4 bases, the J end by 0 bases, with 18 bases between. The length of the CDR3 is 17 residues. Germline V gene sequence: CDR1 LNHDA, CDR2 SQIVND (reference sequence). The CDR3 DNA sequence: TGTGCCAGTAGTAGGGAGGCCCCCGGAAAGTACCAAGAGACCCAGTACTTC. The encoded protein is CASSREAPGKYQETQYF.

The CDR3 spells CASSRTGSGSYEQYF. The CDR3, as DNA: TGTGCCAGCAGTCGAACAGGGTCGGGGTCCTACGAGCAGTACTTC. J is TRBJ2-7 and V is TRBV28, with D possibly matching TRBD1 (6 bases). The CDR3 is 15 amino acids. Trimming left V 5 bases short and J 1 base short, with 15 bases between. Germline values: CDR1 MDHEN, CDR2 SYDVKM.

The rearrangement links TRBV4-2 to TRBJ1-4; weak D call: TRBD1 (6 bases). Trimming left V 3 bases short and J 5 bases short, with 16 bases between. Germline V gene sequence: CDR1 LGHNA, CDR2 YNFKEQ. The CDR3 runs 16 residues. CDR3 DNA: TGTGCCAGCAGCCATCGCACAGGGCGGGAGAATGAAAAACTGTTTTTT. Its protein product is CASSHRTGRENEKLFF.

The J gene is TRBJ2-2, the V gene TRBV7-9, with TRBD2 matching 11 bases. The V segment lost 5 bases and the J segment 3 bases; nucleotides outside the gene matches: 11. Germline V CDR1 and CDR2: SEHNR, FQNEAQ (reference sequence). This CDR3 is built from 18 residues. The CDR3 DNA reads as TGTGCCAGCAGCCCCCGACGGCTAGCGGGGGGAGACACCGGGGAGCTGTTTTTT. This gives the protein CASSPRRLAGGDTGELFF.

This clone is a singleton in its sample. This chain uses TRBV5-6 with TRBJ1-2, with 8 bases fitting TRBD1. The J segment lost 4 bases and the V segment lost 4 bases, leaving 6 bases of the junction unmatched. Germline CDR1 SGHDT, CDR2 YYEEEE. The length of the CDR3 is 14 residues. DNA for the CDR3: TGTGCCAGCAGCCCAGGACAGGGTCCCTATGGCTACACCTTC. It translates to CASSPGQGPYGYTF.

The V gene is TRBV2, the J gene TRBJ1-5, with 7 bases matching TRBD1. V lost 4 bases to trimming and J lost 3 bases; unmatched junction nucleotides: 3. Per germline, CDR1 SNHLY and CDR2 FYNNEI. CDR3 length: 14 residues. CDR3: CASSGDRVNQPQHF. The CDR3 DNA reads as TGTGCCAGCAGTGGAGACAGGGTCAATCAGCCCCAGCATTTT.

This clone was counted once. The V and J genes are TRBV28 and TRBJ2-7; D is unclear. CDR1 is MDHEN and CDR2 is SYDVKM in the germline V gene. Trimming shortened V by 2 bases and J by 0 bases, and 8 bases separated the two germline ends. The CDR3 has 14 residues. The CDR3 DNA follows: TGTGCCAGCAGTTTAAACCAGGCCTCCTACGAGCAGTACTTC. This encodes CASSLNQASYEQYF.

The V gene is TRBV7-3, the J gene TRBJ1-6, with a tentative D call TRBD1 (6 bases). V was shortened by 5 bases and J by 4 bases, with 21 bases between the two germline ends. The CDR3 length is 18 residues. Per the germline V gene, CDR1 is SGHTA and CDR2 is FQGTGA. CDR3 in amino acids: CASSHGIQGPTYNSPLHF. The CDR3 DNA sequence: TGTGCCAGCAGCCACGGGATACAGGGACCGACATATAATTCACCCCTCCACTTT. Looking up the rest from reference TRBV7-3 and TRBJ1-6 gives the full variable domain: GAGVSQTPSNKVTEKGKYVELRCDPISGHTALYWYRQSLGQGPEFLIYFQGTGAADDSGLPNDRFFAVRPEGSVSTLKIQRTERGDSAVYLCASSHGIQGPTYNSPLHFGNGTRLTVT.

The chain recombines TRBV7-2 with TRBJ2-5; 8 nucleotides agree with TRBD1. Unmatched junction bases numbered 11, after V lost 6 bases and J lost 5 bases. There are 15 residues in the CDR3. The germline V gene encodes CDR1 SGHTA and CDR2 FQGNSA. This CDR3 is CASRHGTGLGETQYF. The CDR3 DNA follows: TGTGCCAGCAGACATGGGACAGGACTGGGGGAGACCCAGTACTTC. Together with reference TRBV7-2 and TRBJ2-5, the CDR3 gives the full variable domain: GAGVSQSPSNKVTEKGKDVELRCDPISGHTALYWYRQSLGQGLEFLIYFQGNSAPDKSGLPSDRFSAERTGGSVSTLTIQRTQQEDSAVYLCASRHGTGLGETQYFGPGTRLLVL.

The V call is TRBV28, the J call TRBJ1-5, with 7 nucleotides matching TRBD1. The V gene's germline CDR1 is MDHEN and CDR2 SYDVKM. J was trimmed by 7 bases and V by 8 bases; bases with no gene match: 5. The CDR3 runs to 12 residues. Written as DNA, the CDR3 is TGTGCCAGCCAGACAGGGAGCCAGCCCCAGCATTTT. Amino acids: CASQTGSQPQHF.

The chain recombines TRBV6-1 with TRBJ2-3; perhaps TRBD2 as D (6 bases). V was cut by 8 bases and J by 2 bases, with 14 bases left in between. This CDR3 comprises 14 residues. Germline values: CDR1 MNHNS, CDR2 SASEGT. The DNA for the CDR3 is TGTGCCAGCTTTTCCGGGACTCTCACAGATACGCAGTATTTT. Translating it yields CASFSGTLTDTQYF.

The chain couples TRBV7-3 to TRBJ1-1, with a weak D call TRBD1 (5 bases). Germline loops: CDR1 SGHTA, CDR2 FQGTGA. The length of the CDR3 is 13 residues. Trimming cost V 5 bases and J 4 bases, with 11 bases left between them. This CDR3 is CASSLRVGTEAFF. Here the CDR3 DNA reads TGTGCCAGCAGCCTCAGGGTTGGCACTGAAGCTTTCTTT.

In its sample, this clone was seen a few times. This sequence joins TRBV6-5 and TRBJ2-1; TRBD2 aligns across 11 bases. Trimming at V came to 1 base and at J to 4 bases, leaving 3 bases not matched to a gene. From germline, CDR1 is MNHEY and CDR2 SVGAGI. The CDR3 contains 16 residues. In nucleotides, the CDR3 is TGTGCCAGCAGTTACTTAGCGGGGGGGTTGTACAATGAGCAGTTCTTC. Protein sequence: CASSYLAGGLYNEQFF.

The chain has TRBV5-6 and TRBJ2-5, with D maybe TRBD2 (5 bases). Per the germline V gene, CDR1 is SGHDT and CDR2 is YYEEEE. This CDR3 contains 13 residues. The V gene lost 2 bases and the J gene lost 2 bases, with 7 bases spanning the gap. The CDR3 spells CASSFREQETQYF. CDR3 coding DNA: TGTGCCAGCAGCTTTAGGGAGCAAGAGACCCAGTACTTC.

This chain connects TRBV5-1 to TRBJ1-5; D not resolved. The length of the CDR3 is 14 residues. The V and J ends lost 2 bases and 7 bases respectively, with 13 bases between them. CDR1 and CDR2 (germline): SGHRS, YFSETQ. This CDR3 is CASSFGERGQPQHF. The CDR3, as DNA: TGCGCCAGCAGCTTTGGGGAGAGAGGGCAGCCCCAGCATTTT.

This chain connects TRBV5-1 to TRBJ2-3; D possibly corresponds to TRBD1 (6 bases). From germline, CDR1 is SGHRS and CDR2 YFSETQ. The CDR3 loop spans 15 amino acids. With 4 bases removed from V and 1 base from J, the gap between germline ends came to 13 bases. DNA for the CDR3: TGCGCCAGCAGCAGGGGGATACAGGGCACAGATACGCAGTATTTT. Protein product: CASSRGIQGTDTQYF.

The gene calls are TRBV10-2 and TRBJ1-1, with D possibly matching TRBD1 (6 bases). Germline V gives CDR1 WSHSY, CDR2 SAAADI. This CDR3 has 12 residues. Trimming left V 6 bases short and J 4 bases short, with 9 bases between. As DNA, the CDR3 is TGCGCCAGCAGGGACAGCTCCACTGAAGCTTTCTTT. Encoded protein: CASRDSSTEAFF.

The gene calls are TRBV9 and TRBJ1-2; D is unresolved. CDR3 length equals 14 residues. Germline loops: CDR1 SGDLS, CDR2 YYNGEE. With 3 bases removed from V and 1 base from J, the gap between germline ends came to 10 bases. CDR3 amino acids: CASSAQVFNYGYTF. The CDR3 DNA sequence: TGTGCCAGCAGCGCCCAGGTTTTTAACTATGGCTACACCTTC.

The V call is TRBV29-1, the J call TRBJ2-1, with 8 bases matching TRBD2. V shed 4 bases, J shed 9 bases, and the junction held 5 bases outside the gene matches. This CDR3 comprises 12 residues. Germline values: CDR1 SQVTM, CDR2 ANQGSEA. The CDR3 sequence: CSVGGLAGEQFF. For the CDR3, the DNA is TGCAGCGTTGGAGGACTAGCTGGTGAGCAGTTCTTC.

The chain links TRBV6-1 to TRBJ1-1, with 10 positions matching TRBD1. The V segment lost 4 bases and the J segment 11 bases; nucleotides outside the gene matches: 13. This CDR3 contains 15 residues. Germline CDR1 and CDR2: MNHNS and SASEGT. In DNA form, the CDR3 reads TGTGCCAGCAGTGGGGACAGGGGCGCGGGTCTGCTGGCTTTCTTT. Translated, it gives CASSGDRGAGLLAFF.

V gene TRBV19 combines with J gene TRBJ1-4, with 8 bases that match TRBD1. Per germline, CDR1 LNHDA and CDR2 SQIVND (reference sequence). The CDR3 is 14 residues long. Trimming removed 8 bases from V and 7 bases from J; junction bases left unmatched: 9. The CDR3 sequence: CASRTTGEVEKLFF. The CDR3 coding sequence is TGTGCCAGTCGAACGACAGGGGAGGTTGAAAAACTGTTTTTT.

Here the CDR3 reads CASSPPDRGLRAFF. CDR3 in DNA: TGTGCCAGCAGTCCTCCTGACAGGGGGCTGAGGGCTTTCTTT. The chain is built from TRBV28 and TRBJ1-1; 10 nucleotides align to TRBD1. The germline CDR1 and CDR2 sequences are MDHEN and SYDVKM. The CDR3 contains 14 residues. J gave up 11 bases and V 5 bases, and 11 bases lay outside the gene matches.

The V call is TRBV6-5, the J call TRBJ1-2; TRBD1 matches 8 bases. Germline CDR1 and CDR2: MNHEY and SVGAGI. The length of the CDR3 is 14 residues. V lost 6 bases and J lost 8; bases outside the gene matches: 11. CDR3 in DNA: TGTGCCAGCAGAGACACCCCAGGGGGCTGGGGCTACACCTTC. Translating it yields CASRDTPGGWGYTF.

This clone was picked up one time. V gene TRBV6-5 combines with J gene TRBJ2-7; TRBD1 agrees at 8 bases. V trimming: 0 bases; J trimming: 6 bases; junction bases outside the gene matches: 7. The length of the CDR3 is 15 residues. CDR1 and CDR2 (germline): MNHEY, SVGAGI. In nucleotides, the CDR3 is TGTGCCAGCAGTTACTCCGAGACAGGGGCCCTCGAGCAGTACTTC. Its translation: CASSYSETGALEQYF.

This clone was seen only once. The CDR3 loop is CASSIGSPYNEQFF. As DNA, the CDR3 is TGTGCCAGTAGTATCGGGTCACCCTACAATGAGCAGTTCTTC. The chain combines TRBV19 with TRBJ2-1, with D uncertain. The CDR3 loop spans 14 amino acids. Trimming took off 3 bases at V and 2 bases at J, with 8 bases between the two ends. Germline assignment: CDR1 LNHDA and CDR2 SQIVND (reference sequence).

The V gene is TRBV5-6, the J gene TRBJ1-2, with D perhaps TRBD1 (5 bases). The CDR3 consists of 14 residues. The V end was cut by 3 bases, the J end by 5 bases, with 14 bases between. The germline CDR1 and CDR2 sequences are SGHDT and YYEEEE. The CDR3 loop is CASSYDRRVYGYTF. The CDR3 nucleotides are TGTGCCAGCAGCTACGACAGAAGGGTTTATGGCTACACCTTC.

V usage is TRBV30 and J usage is TRBJ2-7; 9 bases are shared with TRBD1. The V segment lost 6 bases and the J segment 7 bases; nucleotides outside the gene matches: 7. CDR3 length equals 12 residues. The germline V gene encodes CDR1 GTSNPN and CDR2 SVGIG (reference sequence). CDR3 nucleotides: TGTGCCTGCTTCTACAGGGGGCGTGAGCAGTACTTC. Encoded protein: CACFYRGREQYF.

The rearrangement joins TRBV27 to TRBJ2-2, with 11 bases matching TRBD1. Germline V gene data show CDR1 as MNHEY and CDR2 as SMNVEV (reference sequence). V lost 2 bases to trimming and J lost 7 bases; unmatched junction nucleotides: 9. CDR3 size: 17 residues. The CDR3 sequence: CASSLGTGGFRDGELFF. The CDR3 nucleotides are TGTGCCAGCAGTTTAGGGACAGGGGGATTTAGGGACGGGGAGCTGTTTTTT.